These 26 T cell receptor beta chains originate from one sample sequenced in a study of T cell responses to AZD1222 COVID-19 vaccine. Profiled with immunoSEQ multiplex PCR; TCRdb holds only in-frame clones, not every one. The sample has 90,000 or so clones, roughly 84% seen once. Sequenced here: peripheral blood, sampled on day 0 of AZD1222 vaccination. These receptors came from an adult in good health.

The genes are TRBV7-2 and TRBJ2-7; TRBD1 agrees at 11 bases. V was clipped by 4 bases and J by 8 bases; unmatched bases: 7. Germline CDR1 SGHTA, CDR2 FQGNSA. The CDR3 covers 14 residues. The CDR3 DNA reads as TGTGCCAGCAGCTCCGGGACAGGGGGACCCAAGCAGTACTTC. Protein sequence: CASSSGTGGPKQYF. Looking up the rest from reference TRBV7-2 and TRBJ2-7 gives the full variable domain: GAGVSQSPSNKVTEKGKDVELRCDPISGHTALYWYRQSLGQGLEFLIYFQGNSAPDKSGLPSDRFSAERTGGSVSTLTIQRTQQEDSAVYLCASSSGTGGPKQYFGPGTRLTVT.

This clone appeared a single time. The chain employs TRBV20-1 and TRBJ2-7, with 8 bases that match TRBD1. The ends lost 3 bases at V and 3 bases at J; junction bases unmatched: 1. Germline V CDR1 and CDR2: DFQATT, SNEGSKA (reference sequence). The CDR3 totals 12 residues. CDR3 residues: CSASDRGYEQYF. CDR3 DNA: TGCAGTGCTAGTGACAGGGGCTACGAGCAGTACTTC.

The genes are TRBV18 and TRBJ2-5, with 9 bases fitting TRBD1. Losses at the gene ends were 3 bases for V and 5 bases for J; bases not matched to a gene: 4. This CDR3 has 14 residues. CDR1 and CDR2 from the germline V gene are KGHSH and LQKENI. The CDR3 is CASSPGTGKETQYF. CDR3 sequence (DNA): TGTGCCAGCTCACCCGGGACAGGGAAGGAGACCCAGTACTTC.

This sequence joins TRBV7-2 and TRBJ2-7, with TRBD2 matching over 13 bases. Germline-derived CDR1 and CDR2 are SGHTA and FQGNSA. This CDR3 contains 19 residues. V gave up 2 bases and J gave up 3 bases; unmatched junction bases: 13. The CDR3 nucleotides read TGTGCCAGCAGCTTAACAGGGGCTGGGACTAGCGGGGTCGGCTACGAGCAGTACTTC. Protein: CASSLTGAGTSGVGYEQYF. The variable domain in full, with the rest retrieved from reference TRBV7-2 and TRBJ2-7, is GAGVSQSPSNKVTEKGKDVELRCDPISGHTALYWYRQSLGQGLEFLIYFQGNSAPDKSGLPSDRFSAERTGGSVSTLTIQRTQQEDSAVYLCASSLTGAGTSGVGYEQYFGPGTRLTVT.

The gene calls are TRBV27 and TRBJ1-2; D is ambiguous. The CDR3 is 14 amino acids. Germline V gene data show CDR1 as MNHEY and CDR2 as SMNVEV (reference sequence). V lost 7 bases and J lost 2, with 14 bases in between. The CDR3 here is CASTAEGSNYGYTF. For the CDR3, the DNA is TGTGCCAGCACGGCCGAGGGTTCGAACTATGGCTACACCTTC.

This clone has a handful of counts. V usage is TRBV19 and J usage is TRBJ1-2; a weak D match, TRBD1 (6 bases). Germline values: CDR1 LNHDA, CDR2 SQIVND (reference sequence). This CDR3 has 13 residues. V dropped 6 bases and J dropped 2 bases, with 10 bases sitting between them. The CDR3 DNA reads TGTGCCAGTAGCCCCCAGGGGAACTATGGCTACACCTTC. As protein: CASSPQGNYGYTF. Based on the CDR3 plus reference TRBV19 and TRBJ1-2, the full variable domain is DGGITQSPKYLFRKEGQNVTLSCEQNLNHDAMYWYRQDPGQGLRLIYYSQIVNDFQKGDIAEGYSVSREKKESFPLTVTSAQKNPTAFYLCASSPQGNYGYTFGSGTRLTVV.

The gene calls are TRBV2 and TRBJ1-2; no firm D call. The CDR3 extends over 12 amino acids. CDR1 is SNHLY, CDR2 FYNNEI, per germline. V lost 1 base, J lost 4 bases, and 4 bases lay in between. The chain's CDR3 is CASSEGGYGYTF. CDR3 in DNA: TGTGCCAGCAGTGAAGGTGGCTATGGCTACACCTTC. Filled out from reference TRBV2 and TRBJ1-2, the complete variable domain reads EPEVTQTPSHQVTQMGQEVILRCVPISNHLYFYWYRQILGQKVEFLVSFYNNEISEKSEIFDDQFSVERPDGSNFTLKIRSTKLEDSAMYFCASSEGGYGYTFGSGTRLTVV.

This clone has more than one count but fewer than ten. CDR3 in DNA: TGTGCCAGCAGCCGAGCCGGGCTCCGGGACGAGCAGTACTTC. Translation: CASSRAGLRDEQYF. This chain connects TRBV6-5 to TRBJ2-7; D remains unclear. V was cut by 6 bases and J by 5 bases, with 17 bases left in between. The length of the CDR3 is 14 residues. Germline loops: CDR1 MNHEY, CDR2 SVGAGI.

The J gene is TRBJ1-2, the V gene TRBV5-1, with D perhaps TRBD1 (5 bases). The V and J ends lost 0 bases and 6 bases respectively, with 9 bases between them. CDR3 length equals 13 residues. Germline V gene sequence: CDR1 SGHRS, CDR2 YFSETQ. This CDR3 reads CASSLVGEHGYTF. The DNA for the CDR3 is TGCGCCAGCAGCTTGGTAGGGGAGCATGGCTACACCTTC.

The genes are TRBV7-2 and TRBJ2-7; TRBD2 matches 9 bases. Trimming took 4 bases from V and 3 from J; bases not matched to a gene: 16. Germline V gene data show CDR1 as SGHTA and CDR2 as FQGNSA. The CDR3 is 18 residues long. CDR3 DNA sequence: TGTGCCAGCAGCTCCGGGGAGGCTAGCGGGACCCGATTCTACGAGCAGTACTTC. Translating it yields CASSSGEASGTRFYEQYF.

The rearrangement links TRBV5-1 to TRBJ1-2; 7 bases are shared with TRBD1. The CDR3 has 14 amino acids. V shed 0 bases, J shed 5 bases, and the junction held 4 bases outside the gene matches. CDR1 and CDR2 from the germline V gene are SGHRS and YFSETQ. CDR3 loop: CASSLAGTAYGYTF. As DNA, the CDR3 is TGCGCCAGCAGCTTGGCCGGGACAGCATATGGCTACACCTTC.

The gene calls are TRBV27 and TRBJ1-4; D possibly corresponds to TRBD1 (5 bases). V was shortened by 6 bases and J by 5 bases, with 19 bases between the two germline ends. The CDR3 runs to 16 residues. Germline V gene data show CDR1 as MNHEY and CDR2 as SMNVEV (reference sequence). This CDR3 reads CASRRGPLGANEKLFF. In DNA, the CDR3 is TGTGCCAGCAGGAGGGGCCCCCTTGGGGCCAATGAAAAACTGTTTTTT.

In DNA, the CDR3 is TGTGCCACCAGTGATTTGCAGGGGTACGAGCAGTACTTC. Translating it yields CATSDLQGYEQYF. This chain uses TRBV24-1 with TRBJ2-7; D may be TRBD1 (6 bases). Trimming left V 0 bases short and J 4 bases short, with 6 bases between. This CDR3 comprises 13 residues. In germline, CDR1 is KGHDR, CDR2 SFDVKD.

In DNA form, the CDR3 reads TGTGCCAGCTCACAGGACAGGGACCGATATAGCAATCAGCCCCAGCATTTT. Translating it yields CASSQDRDRYSNQPQHF. The genes are TRBV18 and TRBJ1-5; 8 bases fit TRBD1. CDR3 length: 17 residues. The V and J ends lost 4 bases and 0 bases, in that order; junction bases with no gene match: 8. Germline-derived CDR1 and CDR2 are KGHSH and LQKENI.

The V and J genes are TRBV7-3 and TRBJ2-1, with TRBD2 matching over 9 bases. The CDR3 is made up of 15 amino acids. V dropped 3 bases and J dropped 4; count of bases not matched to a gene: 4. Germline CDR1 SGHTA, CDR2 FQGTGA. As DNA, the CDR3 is TGTGCCAGCAGCTTCCTTAGCGGGGGATACAATGAGCAGTTCTTC. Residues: CASSFLSGGYNEQFF.

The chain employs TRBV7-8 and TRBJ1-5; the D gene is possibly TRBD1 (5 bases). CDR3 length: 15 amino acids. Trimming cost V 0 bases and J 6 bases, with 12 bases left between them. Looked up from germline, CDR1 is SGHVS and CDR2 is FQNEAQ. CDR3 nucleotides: TGTGCCAGCAGCTTAGCCAGGGTTTGGGCTCAGCCCCAGCATTTT. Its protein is CASSLARVWAQPQHF.

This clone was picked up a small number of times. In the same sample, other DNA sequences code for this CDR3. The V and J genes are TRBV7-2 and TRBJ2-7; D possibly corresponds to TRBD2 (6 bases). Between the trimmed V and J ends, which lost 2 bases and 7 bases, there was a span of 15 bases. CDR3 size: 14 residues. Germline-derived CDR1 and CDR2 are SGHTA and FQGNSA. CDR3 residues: CASSLSQGLGEQYF. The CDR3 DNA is TGTGCCAGCAGCTTATCCCAGGGACTGGGGGAGCAGTACTTC.

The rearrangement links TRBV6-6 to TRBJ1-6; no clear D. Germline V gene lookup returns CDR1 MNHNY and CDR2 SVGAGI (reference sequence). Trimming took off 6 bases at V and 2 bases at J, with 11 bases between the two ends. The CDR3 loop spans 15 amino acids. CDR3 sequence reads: CASRPGVTYNSPLHF. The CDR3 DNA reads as TGTGCCAGCAGACCGGGAGTCACCTATAATTCACCCCTCCACTTT.

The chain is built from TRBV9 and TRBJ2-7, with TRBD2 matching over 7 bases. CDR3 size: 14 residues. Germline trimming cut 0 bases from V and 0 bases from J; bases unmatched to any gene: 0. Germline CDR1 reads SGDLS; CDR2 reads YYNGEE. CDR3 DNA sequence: TGTGCCAGCAGCGTAGCTAGCGGCTCCTACGAGCAGTACTTC. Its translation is CASSVASGSYEQYF.

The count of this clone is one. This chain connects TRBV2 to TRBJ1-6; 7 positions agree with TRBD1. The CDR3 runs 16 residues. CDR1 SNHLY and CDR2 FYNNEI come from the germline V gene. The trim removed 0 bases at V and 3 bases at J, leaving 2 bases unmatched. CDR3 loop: CASSEAGTVYNSPLHF. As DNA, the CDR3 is TGTGCCAGCAGTGAAGCCGGGACAGTCTATAATTCACCCCTCCACTTT.

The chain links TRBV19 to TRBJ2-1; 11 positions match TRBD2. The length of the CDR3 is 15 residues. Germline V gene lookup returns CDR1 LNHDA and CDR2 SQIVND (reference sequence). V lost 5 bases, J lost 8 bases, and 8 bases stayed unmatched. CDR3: CASSPGTSGRDEQFF. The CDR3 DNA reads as TGTGCCAGTAGTCCCGGGACTAGCGGAAGGGATGAGCAGTTCTTC.

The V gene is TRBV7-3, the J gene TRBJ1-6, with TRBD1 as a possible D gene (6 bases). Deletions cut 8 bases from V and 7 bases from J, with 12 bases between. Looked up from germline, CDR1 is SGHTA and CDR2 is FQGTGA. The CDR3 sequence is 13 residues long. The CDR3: CASQQGRNSPLHF. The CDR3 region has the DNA TGTGCCAGCCAACAGGGTAGGAATTCACCCCTCCACTTT.

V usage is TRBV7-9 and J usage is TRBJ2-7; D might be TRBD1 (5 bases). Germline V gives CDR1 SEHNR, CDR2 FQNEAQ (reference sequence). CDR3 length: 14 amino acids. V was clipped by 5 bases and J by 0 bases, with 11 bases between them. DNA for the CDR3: TGTGCCAGCAGCCTAAGAGACAGCTCCTACGAGCAGTACTTC. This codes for CASSLRDSSYEQYF.

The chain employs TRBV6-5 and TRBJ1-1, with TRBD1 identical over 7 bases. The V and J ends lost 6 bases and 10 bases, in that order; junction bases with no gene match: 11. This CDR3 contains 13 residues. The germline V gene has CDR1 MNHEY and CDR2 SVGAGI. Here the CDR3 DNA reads TGTGCCAGCAGCGACAGGGTCCGGACAAGAGCTTTCTTT. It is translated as CASSDRVRTRAFF.

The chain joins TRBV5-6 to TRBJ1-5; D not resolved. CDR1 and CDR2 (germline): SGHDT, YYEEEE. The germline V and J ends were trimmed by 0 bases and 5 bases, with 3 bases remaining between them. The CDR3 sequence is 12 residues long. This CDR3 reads CASSLGDQPQHF. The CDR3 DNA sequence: TGTGCCAGCAGCTTGGGGGATCAGCCCCAGCATTTT.

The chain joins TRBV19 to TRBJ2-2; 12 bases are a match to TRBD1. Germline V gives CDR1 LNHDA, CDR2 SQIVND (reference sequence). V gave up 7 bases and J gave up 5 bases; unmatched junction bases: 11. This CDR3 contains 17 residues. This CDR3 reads CASTNEGTGGGTGELFF. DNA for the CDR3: TGTGCCAGTACCAACGAGGGGACAGGGGGCGGTACCGGGGAGCTGTTTTTT.